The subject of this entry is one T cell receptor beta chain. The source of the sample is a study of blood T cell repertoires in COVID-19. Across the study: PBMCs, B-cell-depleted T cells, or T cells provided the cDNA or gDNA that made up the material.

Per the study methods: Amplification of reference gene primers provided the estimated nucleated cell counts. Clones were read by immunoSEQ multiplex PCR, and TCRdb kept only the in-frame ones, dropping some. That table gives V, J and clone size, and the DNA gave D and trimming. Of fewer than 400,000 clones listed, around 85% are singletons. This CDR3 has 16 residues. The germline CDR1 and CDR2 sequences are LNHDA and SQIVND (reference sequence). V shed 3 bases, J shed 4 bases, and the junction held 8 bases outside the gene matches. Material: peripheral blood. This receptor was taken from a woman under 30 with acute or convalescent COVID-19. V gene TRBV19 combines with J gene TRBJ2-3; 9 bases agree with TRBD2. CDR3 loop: CASSIAVAGVADTQYF. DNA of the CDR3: TGTGCCAGTAGTATTGCGGTAGCGGGGGTGGCAGATACGCAGTATTTT.